This T cell receptor (beta chain) is drawn from a study of monozygotic twins with inflammatory bowel disease. About this clonotype: Antigen: not known.

Study-wide points: IBD patients exhibited fewer clonotypes shared with other individuals than healthy twins, particularly with disease activity. Twin pairs that were concordant did not differ from discordant pairs in repertoire similarity, possibly from limited power.

Addition of UMIs with a 6-nucleotide sample barcode was achieved by template switching. From the 5' RACE reads, TCRdb lists one entry per CDR3 protein and no DNA. The specimen's table records about 210,000 distinct CDR3 sequences. Collection yielded approximately 2.6 ml of blood per donor. This CDR3 comprises 15 residues. The germline V gene has CDR1 SGHKS and CDR2 YYEKEE (reference sequence). Material: blood. The chain combines TRBV5-5 with TRBJ1-1. The receptor was isolated from a human donor with ulcerative colitis or Crohn's disease, or a healthy co-twin of an affected twin (not recorded which). The CDR3 protein is CASSLASQMGTEAFF.